This T cell receptor (beta chain) was sequenced in a study of blood T cell repertoires in COVID-19. Across the whole study: Two negative PCRs, clearance, or symptom resolution characterized the recovered Cohort 3 donors. PBMCs, B-cell-depleted T cells, or T cells provided the cDNA or gDNA that made up the material.

Self-reported history from a screening survey and questionnaire set each donor's cohort. The CDR3 spans 14 residues. Per the germline V gene, CDR1 is SGHKS and CDR2 is YYEKEE (reference sequence). V was trimmed by 6 bases and J by 10 bases, leaving 17 bases between them. Generated by immunoSEQ multiplex PCR, the TCRdb table keeps only in-frame clones and is missing some. This table has roughly 140,000 clones, about 87% appearing once. What was sequenced was PBMCs or T cells enriched from blood (not recorded which). The origin of this receptor is a man aged 50-59 years in a cohort exposed to, infected with or recovered from COVID-19 (not recorded which). The V and J genes are TRBV5-5 and TRBJ1-6; D is perhaps TRBD1 (6 bases). The CDR3, as DNA: TGTGCCAGCATCCCCGGGCCAGGGGAATCACCCCTCCACTTT. Translated: CASIPGPGESPLHF. The full variable domain, its missing parts supplied by reference TRBV5-5 and TRBJ1-6, is DAGVTQSPTHLIKTRGQQVTLRCSPISGHKSVSWYQQVLGQGPQFIFQYYEKEERGRGNFPDRFSARQFPNYSSELNVNALLLGDSALYLCASIPGPGESPLHFGNGTRLTVT.